This T cell receptor (beta chain) emerged from a study of blood T cell repertoires in COVID-19. This table comes from immunoSEQ multiplex PCR, and its TCRdb copy is limited to in-frame clones, with some not included. The top ten hold approximately 9.4% of the sample, which has 300,000 to 400,000 clones, roughly 86% seen once. Seattle patients were enrolled during active infection and followed longitudinally. Germline assignment: CDR1 SNHLY and CDR2 FYNNEI. V gave up 3 bases and J gave up 2 bases; unmatched junction bases: 13. The CDR3 has 17 amino acids. The clonotype comes from a man aged 25 to 40 with COVID-19, enrolled during active disease. V and J are TRBV2 and TRBJ2-7; TRBD2 agrees at 7 bases. The specimen sequenced was peripheral blood. The CDR3 loop is CASSDGLSRAGAYEQYF. The CDR3 DNA reads TGTGCCAGCAGTGATGGTCTTTCCAGGGCGGGAGCCTACGAGCAGTACTTC.